This is a list of T cell receptor beta chains from one sample in a study of post-analysis software for immune sequencing data. TCRdb re-derived calls from the PCR reads in MiXCR, one entry per CDR3 protein. Among 600,000 to 750,000 distinct CDR3 sequences listed, approximately 59% were seen once. The sequenced sample consisted of blood. The receptors here all came from a girl aged 2 to 10 with multiple sclerosis. CDR3s include the opening cysteine and the closing phenylalanine or tryptophan. The D gene is left open where the match is weak. The size of a clone is reported for some rows only, either as once, few or many, or as a class for expanded clones.

j_call,clone_size,d_call,v_call,cdr3_nt,cdr3_aa
TRBJ2-5,.,.,TRBV12-3/TRBV12-4,TGTGCCAGCAAGAGGGGGGGGCCCCAAGAGACCCAGTACTTC,CASKRGGPQETQYF
TRBJ2-1,.,TRBD1,TRBV6-1,TGTGCCAGCAGCCCCACAGGGGACCTCTACAATGAGCAGTTCTTC,CASSPTGDLYNEQFF
TRBJ1-1,.,TRBD1,TRBV5-1,TGCGCCAGCAGCTTGACGTACAGGGGGGAGGTACTCACTGAAGCTTTCTTT,CASSLTYRGEVLTEAFF
TRBJ2-4,few,.,TRBV20-1,TGCAGTGCTAGAGAACCAAGCGAGGTAGCCAAAAACATTCAGTACTTC,CSAREPSEVAKNIQYF
TRBJ1-2,few,.,TRBV5-1,TGCGCCAGCAGCTTAGATCCGGGGACCGATTATGGCTACACCTTC,CASSLDPGTDYGYTF
TRBJ2-1,.,TRBD2,TRBV7-2,TGTGCCAGCAGCTGGACTAGCGGGGTTTCGAGCTCCTACAATGAGCAGTTCTTC,CASSWTSGVSSSYNEQFF
TRBJ1-2,.,.,TRBV6-2/TRBV6-3,TGTGCCAGCAGTTACCACTCGCTGGGGAATGGCTACACCTTC,CASSYHSLGNGYTF
TRBJ1-4,.,TRBD1,TRBV7-9,TGTGCCAGCAGCGTCACAGGGGACGGGGATGAAAAACGGTTTTTT,CASSVTGDGDEKRFF
TRBJ2-3,.,TRBD2,TRBV7-3,TGTGCCAGCAGCTTACCGGGACTAGCGGAAGACACAGATACGCAGTATTTT,CASSLPGLAEDTDTQYF
TRBJ2-5,.,.,TRBV5-1,TGCGCCAGCAGCCTACGGGACGGCGGGGAGACCCAGTACTTC,CASSLRDGGETQYF
TRBJ2-1,.,TRBD2,TRBV11-2,TGTGCCAGCAGCTCGGGAGGGCCAAGTGAGCAGTTCTTC,CASSSGGPSEQFF
TRBJ1-3,.,.,TRBV6-5,TGTGCCAGCAGCTTCCTTCCAGGTTCTGGAAACACCATATATTTT,CASSFLPGSGNTIYF
TRBJ2-1,.,TRBD2,TRBV4-1,TGCGCCAGCAGCCAAGTCTATCCTAGCGGTTCCAATGAGCAGTTCTTC,CASSQVYPSGSNEQFF
TRBJ2-1,once,.,TRBV9,TGTGCCAGCAGCGTAGTAAGAGGATCGTCCTACAATGAGCAGTTCTTC,CASSVVRGSSYNEQFF
TRBJ2-6,.,.,TRBV6-2/TRBV6-3,TGTGCCAGCAGCCTGTATATCTCTGGGGCCAACGTCCTGACTTTC,CASSLYISGANVLTF
TRBJ2-1,.,.,TRBV4-3,TGCGCCAGCAGCCAAGACCCACTCCAGGGAACGAATGAGCAGTTCTTC,CASSQDPLQGTNEQFF
TRBJ2-3,.,.,TRBV24-1,TGTGCCACCAGTGGAGCGCAGGAGGGAGCAGATACGCAGTATTTT,CATSGAQEGADTQYF
TRBJ2-3,.,.,TRBV13,TGTGCCAGCAAGGGGGACTACCCTAGCACAGATACGCAGTATTTT,CASKGDYPSTDTQYF
TRBJ2-1,.,TRBD2,TRBV6-1,TGTGCCAGCAGTGAAGCTTCAGGACTAGCGGGGGACAATGAGCAGTTCTTC,CASSEASGLAGDNEQFF
TRBJ2-1,.,.,TRBV20-1,TGCAGTGCTAGGGCTAGCTTATCCTACAATGAGCAGTTCTTC,CSARASLSYNEQFF
TRBJ1-2,.,.,TRBV20-1,TGCAGTGCCCCACCCCCCGTCAGAAGTTACGATGGCTACACCTTC,CSAPPPVRSYDGYTF
TRBJ2-2,.,.,TRBV29-1,TGCAGCGTTATCCGACAGGTCACCGGGGAGCTGTTTTTT,CSVIRQVTGELFF
TRBJ1-1,once,.,TRBV5-1,TGCGCCAGCAGCTTGGTCCGGGAAGGGGCTGAAGCTTTCTTT,CASSLVREGAEAFF